The present T cell receptor beta chain was sequenced within a study of regulatory dendritic cells for organ transplantation. Study-wide points: Among resting subsets, memory CD8+ cells contained the most alloreactive clonotypes. Regulatory dendritic cells appeared to expand memory CD8+ clones less than mature ones. Memory CD8+ T cells were the most oligoclonal; naive cells were highly diverse.

Sequencing was performed with immunoSEQ multiplex PCR; in TCRdb, only in-frame clones are kept and a portion is missing. This table holds some 35,000 clones, around nine tenths found once. Germline V lookup: CDR1 MNHEY, CDR2 SMNVEV (reference sequence). V dropped 4 bases and J dropped 8; count of bases not matched to a gene: 8. The CDR3 loop spans 15 amino acids. Comment on this clone: No antigen is known for it.

The sequence came from a human donor in good health. The sample taken for sequencing was naive CD4+ T cells from blood. Subset: CD45RA+ naive T cells. V gene TRBV27 combines with J gene TRBJ1-4, with TRBD1 identical over 9 bases. The CDR3 loop reads CASSSQQGAGEKLFF. CDR3 DNA sequence: TGTGCCAGCAGTTCGCAACAGGGGGCCGGGGAAAAACTGTTTTTT.